This T cell receptor beta chain is drawn from a study of T cell changes during pregnancy in multiple sclerosis. Only in-frame clones appear in the TCRdb table, and some are missing; sequencing was by immunoSEQ multiplex PCR. This sample has under 80,000 clones, with roughly 94% found just once. The CDR3 is 16 residues long. The V end lost 6 bases, the J end lost 1 base, and 13 bases lay between the germline ends. Germline values: CDR1 SGHTA, CDR2 FQGNSA. The input for sequencing was peripheral blood, taken in the third trimester of pregnancy. This chain joins TRBV7-2 and TRBJ2-6; possible D gene TRBD2, 6 bases. This TCR was sampled from a female donor with multiple sclerosis, enrolled in a pregnancy study. The CDR3 sequence: CASRPRGMSGANVLTF. The CDR3 DNA reads TGTGCCAGCAGGCCGCGCGGGATGTCTGGGGCCAACGTCCTGACTTTC.